The T cell receptor beta chain described here comes from a study of T-cell reconstitution after alpha-beta-depleted transplantation in children. Study observations and caveats: Alpha-beta T cells present about two months after transplant were reported to originate from several hundred expanded graft clones. When one year had passed after transplant, most T-cell counts and diversity came from newly produced T cells. The high TCRbeta diversity at day 60 in some patients came from surviving recipient T cells and thymic progenitors.

Construction of the TCRbeta library involved unique molecular identifiers. Using its own MiXCR run on the PCR reads, TCRdb lists one record per CDR3 protein. The sample has about 980,000 distinct CDR3 sequences; around 30% are singletons. This clonotype has only a few counts. The antigen is not known. This CDR3 comprises 14 residues. Germline V lookup: CDR1 LGHNA, CDR2 YNFKEQ. Trimming stripped 0 bases from V and 2 bases from J, with 8 bases between. The chain employs TRBV4-2 and TRBJ2-7; the D gene is possibly TRBD2 (5 bases). Sequenced here: PBMCs, mostly from graft donor cells, sampled 360 days after TCRalphabeta/CD19-depleted stem cell transplant. This receptor was obtained from a boy younger than two who had a stem cell transplant for SCID, so the T cells may come from the graft donor. CDR3 loop: CASSQDWGAYEQYF. DNA for the CDR3: TGTGCCAGCAGCCAAGACTGGGGAGCCTACGAGCAGTACTTC.